Below, 18 T cell receptor beta chains from the same sample are listed, as sequenced in a study of shared clonotypes between healthy human individuals (dated by TCRdb to 2020 to 2021). Libraries came from the immunoSEQ multiplex PCR assay. Sourced from immuneACCESS, this table was stored by TCRdb with only in-frame sequences that have V and J called. A share of the clones is absent; for the studies checked, an unresolved V gene accounts for under half, and the remainder has no known explanation. The sample table contains 450,000 to 600,000 clones; only one count was recorded for less than 80% of them. Of the sample, 10% to 15% is held by the ten largest clones. The source material was PBMCs. Receptors originate from a woman between 35 and 50 years old in good health. Some clones in this sample may be carry-over from other donors' samples.

The chain is built from TRBV14 and TRBJ2-7; D uncertain. V lost 5 bases and J lost 4, with 9 bases in between. Germline lookup yields CDR1 SGHDN and CDR2 FVKESK. CDR3 size: 12 residues. In DNA, the CDR3 is TGTGCCAGCAGCAGATCCAGGTACGAGCAGTACTTC. Amino acids: CASSRSRYEQYF.

The chain recombines TRBV11-2 with TRBJ2-3, with 12 nucleotides matching TRBD1. Germline trimming cut 5 bases from V and 7 bases from J; bases unmatched to any gene: 10. This CDR3 spans 16 amino acids. Germline CDR1 SGHAT, CDR2 FQNNGV. The CDR3 protein is CASSPSGTGGGNTQYF. The CDR3 DNA follows: TGTGCCAGCAGCCCCTCCGGGACAGGGGGCGGAAATACGCAGTATTTT.

The chain uses TRBV19 and TRBJ2-7; possible D gene TRBD2, 6 bases. Trimming took 3 bases from V and 3 from J, leaving 15 bases between them. Germline CDR1 reads LNHDA; CDR2 reads SQIVND (reference sequence). This CDR3 is 15 amino acids long. The CDR3, as DNA: TGTGCCAGTAGTATCTCAGGCGGGAAGGGCTACGAGCAGTACTTC. As protein: CASSISGGKGYEQYF.

This chain connects TRBV20-1 to TRBJ2-1, with D tentatively TRBD2 (6 bases). This CDR3 contains 11 residues. The ends were cut back, 3 bases at V and 8 bases at J, with 8 bases in the middle. Germline V gene sequence: CDR1 DFQATT, CDR2 SNEGSKA (reference sequence). For the CDR3, the DNA is TGCAGTGCTAGTTGGGGGGATGAGCAGTTCTTC. This gives the protein CSASWGDEQFF.

This chain joins TRBV27 and TRBJ2-1; unclear D gene. CDR3 length equals 14 residues. Trimming left V 2 bases short and J 1 base short, with 6 bases between. Germline-derived CDR1 and CDR2 are MNHEY and SMNVEV (reference sequence). CDR3 in DNA: TGTGCCAGCAGTTTAGCCGATTCCTACAATGAGCAGTTCTTC. Residues: CASSLADSYNEQFF.

This chain uses TRBV19 with TRBJ2-2; possibly TRBD2 for D (6 bases). Germline CDR1 LNHDA, CDR2 SQIVND (reference sequence). This CDR3 is built from 15 residues. V shed 3 bases and J shed 3 bases, with 11 bases lying between them. CDR3: CASSMSAGYTGELFF. CDR3 bases: TGTGCCAGTAGTATGTCGGCGGGATACACCGGGGAGCTGTTTTTT.

This clone has only a few counts. This chain joins TRBV7-9 and TRBJ2-7, with 9 bases lining up with TRBD2. The CDR3 extends over 15 amino acids. Germline V lookup: CDR1 SEHNR, CDR2 FQNEAQ (reference sequence). Unmatched junction bases numbered 9, after V lost 5 bases and J lost 4 bases. The CDR3 bases are TGTGCCAGCAGCCCCCGTAGCGGGAGAATATACGAGCAGTACTTC. It specifies CASSPRSGRIYEQYF.

The chain combines TRBV7-2 with TRBJ1-2; 8 bases fit TRBD1. In germline, CDR1 is SGHTA, CDR2 FQGNSA. CDR3 length: 14 residues. J lost 4 bases, V lost 5 bases, and 6 bases had no gene match. Here the CDR3 reads CASSLQGEAYGYTF. Written as DNA, the CDR3 is TGTGCCAGCAGCCTACAGGGGGAAGCCTATGGCTACACCTTC.

The genes are TRBV27 and TRBJ2-2; D unresolved. Deletions cut 4 bases from V and 2 bases from J, with 5 bases between. Germline V gene lookup returns CDR1 MNHEY and CDR2 SMNVEV (reference sequence). The CDR3 has 13 residues. The CDR3 sequence: CASSSSNTGELFF. CDR3 bases: TGTGCCAGCAGTTCCTCTAACACCGGGGAGCTGTTTTTT.

In its sample, this clone was seen once. This chain connects TRBV9 to TRBJ2-1; 8 positions agree with TRBD1. The CDR3 runs 13 residues. Per the germline V gene, CDR1 is SGDLS and CDR2 is YYNGEE. The V segment lost 2 bases and the J segment 16 bases; nucleotides outside the gene matches: 11. The CDR3 sequence is CASSVSPGTGRFF. In DNA, the CDR3 is TGTGCCAGCAGCGTCTCCCCCGGGACAGGTCGATTCTTC.

The rearrangement uses TRBV10-3 and TRBJ2-5, with D tentatively TRBD1 (5 bases). Germline V CDR1 and CDR2: ENHRY, SYGVKD. CDR3 length: 13 residues. The V gene lost 4 bases and the J gene lost 2 bases, with 8 bases spanning the gap. CDR3 loop: CAISAAGQETQYF. In nucleotides, the CDR3 is TGTGCCATCAGTGCAGCAGGGCAAGAGACCCAGTACTTC.

This chain uses TRBV29-1 with TRBJ2-5, with 8 bases that match TRBD1. The CDR3 sequence is 15 residues long. Germline CDR1 and CDR2: SQVTM and ANQGSEA. The V segment lost 7 bases and the J segment 3 bases; nucleotides outside the gene matches: 13. The CDR3 DNA sequence: TGCAGCGGAAGGACCACCGGGACAGGAAAAGAGACCCAGTACTTC. This sequence encodes CSGRTTGTGKETQYF.

The chain combines TRBV5-8 with TRBJ2-3; 11 positions match TRBD2. V shed 7 bases and J 7 bases; nucleotides not matched to a gene: 11. Germline values: CDR1 SGHTS, CDR2 YDEGEE. The CDR3 has 15 amino acids. The CDR3 nucleotides read TGTGCCAGCCGCCCCCCTAGCGGGAGGTCAAATACGCAGTATTTT. It specifies CASRPPSGRSNTQYF.

V is TRBV2 and J is TRBJ2-7; D is ambiguous. CDR3 length equals 14 residues. Germline V gives CDR1 SNHLY, CDR2 FYNNEI. Trimming removed 4 bases from V and 3 bases from J, with 13 bases in between. As DNA, the CDR3 is TGTGCCAGCAGTGGTAGGGTATTGGGCTACGAGCAGTACTTC. Protein sequence: CASSGRVLGYEQYF.

This clone turned up a few times. The rearrangement links TRBV30 to TRBJ1-5; TRBD1 matches at 8 bases. Germline trimming cut 6 bases from V and 6 bases from J; bases unmatched to any gene: 7. The length of the CDR3 is 13 residues. Looked up from germline, CDR1 is GTSNPN and CDR2 is SVGIG (reference sequence). The CDR3 reads CACSGGLGQPQHF. The CDR3 bases are TGTGCCTGCTCAGGGGGCTTGGGTCAGCCCCAGCATTTT.

The V gene is TRBV2, the J gene TRBJ1-4; possible D gene TRBD1, 5 bases. CDR3 length equals 13 residues. The germline V gene has CDR1 SNHLY and CDR2 FYNNEI. Trimming removed 5 bases from V and 5 bases from J, with 9 bases in between. The CDR3 region is CASSRDGNEKLFF. CDR3 nucleotide sequence: TGTGCCAGCAGTCGGGACGGGAATGAAAAACTGTTTTTT.

This CDR3 is CASSKWGNEQFF. CDR3 nucleotides: TGTGCCAGCAGCAAATGGGGCAATGAGCAGTTCTTC. The J gene is TRBJ2-1, the V gene TRBV9, with D uncertain. Germline V gene sequence: CDR1 SGDLS, CDR2 YYNGEE. Trimming cost V 4 bases and J 6 bases, with 8 bases left between them. The CDR3 runs to 12 residues.

J is TRBJ1-3 and V is TRBV29-1; TRBD1 matches 9 bases. Per the germline V gene, CDR1 is SQVTM and CDR2 is ANQGSEA. There are 14 residues in the CDR3. Trimming at V came to 7 bases and at J to 2 bases, leaving 6 bases not matched to a gene. CDR3 bases: TGCAGCGCAACACAGGGGGCTGCTGGAAACACCATATATTTT. This encodes CSATQGAAGNTIYF.